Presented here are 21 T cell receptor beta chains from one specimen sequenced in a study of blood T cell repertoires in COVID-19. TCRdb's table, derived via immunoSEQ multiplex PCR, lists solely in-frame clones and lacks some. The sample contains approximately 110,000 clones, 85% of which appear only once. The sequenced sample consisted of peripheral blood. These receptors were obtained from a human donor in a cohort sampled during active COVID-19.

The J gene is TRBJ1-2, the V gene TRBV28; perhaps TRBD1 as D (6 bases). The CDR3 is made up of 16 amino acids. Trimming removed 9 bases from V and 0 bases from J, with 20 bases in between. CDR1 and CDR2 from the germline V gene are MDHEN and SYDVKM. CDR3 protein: CASLETGLASNYGYTF. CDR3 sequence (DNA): TGTGCCAGTCTAGAGACAGGATTAGCGTCTAACTATGGCTACACCTTC.

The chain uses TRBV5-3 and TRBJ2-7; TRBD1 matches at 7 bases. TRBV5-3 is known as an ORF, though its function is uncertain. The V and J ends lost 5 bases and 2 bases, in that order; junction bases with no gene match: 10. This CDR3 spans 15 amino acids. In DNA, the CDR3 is TGTGCCAGAAGTCTCGGGACAGCCCATGCCTACGAGCAGTACTTC. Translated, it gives CARSLGTAHAYEQYF.

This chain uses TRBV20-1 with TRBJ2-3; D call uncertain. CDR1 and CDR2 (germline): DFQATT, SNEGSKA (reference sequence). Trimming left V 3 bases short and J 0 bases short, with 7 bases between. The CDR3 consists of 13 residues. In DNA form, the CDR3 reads TGCAGTGCTAGTGAGACTAGCACAGATACGCAGTATTTT. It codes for CSASETSTDTQYF.

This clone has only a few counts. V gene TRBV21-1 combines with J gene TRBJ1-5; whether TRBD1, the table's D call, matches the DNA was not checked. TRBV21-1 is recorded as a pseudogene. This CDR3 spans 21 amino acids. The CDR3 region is CASSNLETGGYRGSVHQPQHF. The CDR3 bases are TGTGCCAGCAGCAATTTAGAGACAGGGGGCTACAGGGGTTCAGTCCACCAGCCCCAGCATTTT.

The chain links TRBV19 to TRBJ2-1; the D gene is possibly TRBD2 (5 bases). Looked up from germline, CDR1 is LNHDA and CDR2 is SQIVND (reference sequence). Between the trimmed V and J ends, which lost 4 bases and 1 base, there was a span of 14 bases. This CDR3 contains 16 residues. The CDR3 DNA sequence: TGTGCCAGTAGTACCCGGGATTTAGCGTCCTACAATGAGCAGTTCTTC. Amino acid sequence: CASSTRDLASYNEQFF.

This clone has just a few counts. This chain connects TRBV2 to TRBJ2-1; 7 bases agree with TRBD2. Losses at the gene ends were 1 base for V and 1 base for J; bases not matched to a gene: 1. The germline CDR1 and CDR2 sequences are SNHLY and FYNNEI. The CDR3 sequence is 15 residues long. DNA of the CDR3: TGTGCCAGCAGTGAAGGAGCGGGGTCCTACAATGAGCAGTTCTTC. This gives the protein CASSEGAGSYNEQFF.

This CDR3 reads CASSIEGQNYNEQFF. CDR3 nucleotides: TGTGCCAGCAGCATAGAGGGGCAAAACTACAATGAGCAGTTCTTC. The rearrangement uses TRBV7-2 and TRBJ2-1; the D call may be TRBD1 or TRBD2 (5 bases each). The CDR3 covers 15 residues. Germline V gene lookup returns CDR1 SGHTA and CDR2 FQGNSA. Trimming stripped 5 bases from V and 3 bases from J, with 14 bases between.

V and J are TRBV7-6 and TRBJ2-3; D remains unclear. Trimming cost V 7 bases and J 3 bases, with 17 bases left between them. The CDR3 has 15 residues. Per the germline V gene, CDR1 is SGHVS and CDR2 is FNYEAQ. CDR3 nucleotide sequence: TGTGCCAGCAACCCTTATGGGCAGCAAACAGATACGCAGTATTTT. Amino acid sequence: CASNPYGQQTDTQYF.

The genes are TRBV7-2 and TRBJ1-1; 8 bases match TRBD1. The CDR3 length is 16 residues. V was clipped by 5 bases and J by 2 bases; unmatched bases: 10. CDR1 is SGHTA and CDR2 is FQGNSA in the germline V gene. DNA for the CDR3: TGTGCCAGCAGCCTACTGACAGGGGCACTTAACACTGAAGCTTTCTTT. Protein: CASSLLTGALNTEAFF.

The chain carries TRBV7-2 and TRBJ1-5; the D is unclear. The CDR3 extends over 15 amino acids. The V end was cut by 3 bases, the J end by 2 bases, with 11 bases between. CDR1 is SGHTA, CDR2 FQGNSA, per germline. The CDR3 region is CASSLGRERNQPQHF. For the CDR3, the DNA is TGTGCCAGCAGCTTGGGGAGGGAACGCAATCAGCCCCAGCATTTT.

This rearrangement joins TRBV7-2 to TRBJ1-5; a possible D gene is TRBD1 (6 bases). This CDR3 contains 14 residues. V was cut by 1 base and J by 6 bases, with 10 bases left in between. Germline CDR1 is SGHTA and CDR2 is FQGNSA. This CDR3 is CASSLEHRVQPQHF. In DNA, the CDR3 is TGTGCCAGCAGCTTAGAGCACAGGGTTCAGCCCCAGCATTTT.

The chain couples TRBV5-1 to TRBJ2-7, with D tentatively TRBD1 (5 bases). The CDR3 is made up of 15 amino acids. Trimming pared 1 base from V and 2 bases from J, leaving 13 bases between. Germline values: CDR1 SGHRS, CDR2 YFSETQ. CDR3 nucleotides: TGCGCCAGCAGCTTGAGGGGCGCCTCACCCTACGAGCAGTACTTC. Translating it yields CASSLRGASPYEQYF.

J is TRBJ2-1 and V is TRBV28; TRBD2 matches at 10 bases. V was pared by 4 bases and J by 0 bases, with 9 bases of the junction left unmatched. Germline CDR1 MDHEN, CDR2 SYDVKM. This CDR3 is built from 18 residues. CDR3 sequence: CASSSPASGGLSYNEQFF. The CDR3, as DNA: TGTGCCAGCAGTTCCCCGGCTAGCGGGGGCCTCTCCTACAATGAGCAGTTCTTC.

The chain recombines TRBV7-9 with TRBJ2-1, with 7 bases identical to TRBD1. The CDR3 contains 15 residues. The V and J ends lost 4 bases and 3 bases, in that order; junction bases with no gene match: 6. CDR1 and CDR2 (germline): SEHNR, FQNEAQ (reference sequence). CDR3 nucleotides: TGTGCCAGCAGCTCAGTCCGGGACAGCTACAATGAGCAGTTCTTC. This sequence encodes CASSSVRDSYNEQFF.

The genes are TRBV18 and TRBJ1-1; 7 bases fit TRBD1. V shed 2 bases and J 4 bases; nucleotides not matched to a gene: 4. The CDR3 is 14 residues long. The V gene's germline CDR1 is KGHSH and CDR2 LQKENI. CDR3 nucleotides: TGTGCCAGCTCACCAGACAGGGCGAGCACTGAAGCTTTCTTT. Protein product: CASSPDRASTEAFF.

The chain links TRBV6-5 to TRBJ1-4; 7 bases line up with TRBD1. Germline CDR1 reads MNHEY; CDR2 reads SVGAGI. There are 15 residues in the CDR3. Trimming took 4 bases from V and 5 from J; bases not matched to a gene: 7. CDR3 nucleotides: TGTGCCAGCAGTTTCTCCGGGACAGTAAATGAAAAACTGTTTTTT. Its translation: CASSFSGTVNEKLFF.

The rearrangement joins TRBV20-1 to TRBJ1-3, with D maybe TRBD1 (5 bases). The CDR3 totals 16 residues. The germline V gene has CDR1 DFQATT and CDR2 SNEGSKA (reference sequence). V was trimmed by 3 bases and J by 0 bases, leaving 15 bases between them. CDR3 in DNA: TGCAGTGCTAGTTTCCCGACCGGGGGCTCTGGAAACACCATATATTTT. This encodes CSASFPTGGSGNTIYF.

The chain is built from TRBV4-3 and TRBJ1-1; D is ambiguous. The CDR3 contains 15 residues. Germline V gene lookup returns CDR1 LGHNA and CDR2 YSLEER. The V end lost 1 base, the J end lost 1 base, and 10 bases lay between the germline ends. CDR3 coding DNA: TGCGCCAGCAGCCAAGCAACCGGGAAGAACACTGAAGCTTTCTTT. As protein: CASSQATGKNTEAFF.

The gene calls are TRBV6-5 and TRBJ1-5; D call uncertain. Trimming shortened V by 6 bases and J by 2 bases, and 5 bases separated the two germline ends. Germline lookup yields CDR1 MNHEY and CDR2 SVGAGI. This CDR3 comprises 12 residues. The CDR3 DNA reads TGTGCCAGCAGGGCCGGCAATCAGCCCCAGCATTTT. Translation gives CASRAGNQPQHF.

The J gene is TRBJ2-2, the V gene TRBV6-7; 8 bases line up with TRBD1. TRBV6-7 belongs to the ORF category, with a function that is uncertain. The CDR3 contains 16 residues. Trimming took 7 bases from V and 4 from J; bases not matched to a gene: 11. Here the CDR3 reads CASKLTGQVFTGELFF. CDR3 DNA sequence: TGTGCCAGCAAACTAACGGGACAGGTCTTCACCGGGGAGCTGTTTTTT.

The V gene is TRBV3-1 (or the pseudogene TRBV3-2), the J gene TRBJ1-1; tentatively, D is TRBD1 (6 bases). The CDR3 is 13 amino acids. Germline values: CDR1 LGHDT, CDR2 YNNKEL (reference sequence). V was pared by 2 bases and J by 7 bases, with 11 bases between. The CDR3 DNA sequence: TGTGCCAGCAGCCAACCGGGGACACTTGAAGCTTTCTTT. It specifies CASSQPGTLEAFF.